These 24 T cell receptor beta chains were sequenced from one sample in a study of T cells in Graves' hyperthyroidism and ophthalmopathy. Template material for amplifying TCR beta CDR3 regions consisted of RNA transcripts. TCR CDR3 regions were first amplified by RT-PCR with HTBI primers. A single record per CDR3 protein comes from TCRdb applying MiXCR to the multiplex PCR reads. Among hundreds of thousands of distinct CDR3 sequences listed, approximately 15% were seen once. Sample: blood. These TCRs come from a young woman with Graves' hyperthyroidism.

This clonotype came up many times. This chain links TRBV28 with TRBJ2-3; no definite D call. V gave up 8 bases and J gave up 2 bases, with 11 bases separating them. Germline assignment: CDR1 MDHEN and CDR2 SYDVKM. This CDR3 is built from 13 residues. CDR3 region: CASAGANTDTQYF. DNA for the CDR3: TGTGCCAGCGCCGGCGCAAACACAGATACGCAGTATTTT.

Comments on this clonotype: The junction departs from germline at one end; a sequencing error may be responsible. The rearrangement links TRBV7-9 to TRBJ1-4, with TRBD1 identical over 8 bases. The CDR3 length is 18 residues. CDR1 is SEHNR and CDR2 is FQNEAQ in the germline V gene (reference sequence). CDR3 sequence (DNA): TGTGCCAGCAGCTTAGCGTGGGGACAGGAGGCAACTAATGGAAAACTGTTTTTT. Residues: CASSLAWGQEATNGKLFF.

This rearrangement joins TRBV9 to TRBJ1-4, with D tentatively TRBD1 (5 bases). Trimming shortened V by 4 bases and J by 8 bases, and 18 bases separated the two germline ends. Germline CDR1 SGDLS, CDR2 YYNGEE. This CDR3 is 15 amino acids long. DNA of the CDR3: TGTGCCAGCAGCCCCAACCCGGGGGTAGGGGAAAAACTGTTTTTT. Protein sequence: CASSPNPGVGEKLFF.

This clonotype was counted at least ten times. The CDR3 DNA is TGCGCCAGCAGCGACCCGGGGAACACTGAAGCTTTCTTT. Protein product: CASSDPGNTEAFF. The rearrangement joins TRBV5-1 to TRBJ1-1, with unresolved D. Germline V CDR1 and CDR2: SGHRS, YFSETQ. Trimming left V 4 bases short and J 1 base short, with 8 bases between. The CDR3 contains 13 residues.

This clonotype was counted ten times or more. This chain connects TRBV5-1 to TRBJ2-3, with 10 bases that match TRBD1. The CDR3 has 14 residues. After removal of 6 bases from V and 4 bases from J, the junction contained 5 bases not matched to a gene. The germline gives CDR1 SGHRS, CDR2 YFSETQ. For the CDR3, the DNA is TGCGCCAGCATACAGACAGGGGGCGCAGATACGCAGTATTTT. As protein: CASIQTGGADTQYF.

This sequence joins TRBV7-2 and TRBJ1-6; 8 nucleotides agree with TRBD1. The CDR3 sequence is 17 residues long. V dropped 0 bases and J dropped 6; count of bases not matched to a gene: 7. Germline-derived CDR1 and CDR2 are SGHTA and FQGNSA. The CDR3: CASSLAIRTGTNSPLHF. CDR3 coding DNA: TGTGCCAGCAGCTTAGCGATTAGGACAGGGACTAATTCACCCCTCCACTTT.

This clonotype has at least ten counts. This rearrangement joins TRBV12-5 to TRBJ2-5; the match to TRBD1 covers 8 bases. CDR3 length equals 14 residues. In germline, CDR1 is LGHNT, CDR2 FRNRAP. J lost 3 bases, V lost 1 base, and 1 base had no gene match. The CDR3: CASGLAQGEETQYF. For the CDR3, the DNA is TGTGCTAGTGGTTTGGCACAGGGGGAAGAGACCCAGTACTTC.

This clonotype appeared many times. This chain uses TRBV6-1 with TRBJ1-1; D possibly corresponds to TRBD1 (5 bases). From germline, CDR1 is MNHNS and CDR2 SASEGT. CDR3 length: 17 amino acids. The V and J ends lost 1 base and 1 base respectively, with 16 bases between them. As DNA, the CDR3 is TGTGCCAGCAGTGAAGAGGGGTTCTCATTTGGGAACACTGAAGCTTTCTTT. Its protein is CASSEEGFSFGNTEAFF.

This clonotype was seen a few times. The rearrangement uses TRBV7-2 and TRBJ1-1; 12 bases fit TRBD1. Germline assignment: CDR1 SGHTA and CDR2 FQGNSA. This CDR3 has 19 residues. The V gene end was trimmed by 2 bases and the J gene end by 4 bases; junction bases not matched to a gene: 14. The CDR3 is CASSLIVVGTGGLGTEAFF. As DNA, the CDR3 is TGTGCCAGCAGCTTAATCGTAGTAGGGACAGGGGGCCTCGGCACTGAAGCTTTCTTT.

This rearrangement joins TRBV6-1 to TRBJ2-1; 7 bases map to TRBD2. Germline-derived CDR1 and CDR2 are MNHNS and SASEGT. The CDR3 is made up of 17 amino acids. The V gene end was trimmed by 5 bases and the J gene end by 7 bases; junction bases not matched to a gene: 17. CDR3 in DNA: TGTGCCAGCAGTACGGCCACAAGCAGCGGGATCTCAAATGAGCAGTTCTTC. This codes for CASSTATSSGISNEQFF.

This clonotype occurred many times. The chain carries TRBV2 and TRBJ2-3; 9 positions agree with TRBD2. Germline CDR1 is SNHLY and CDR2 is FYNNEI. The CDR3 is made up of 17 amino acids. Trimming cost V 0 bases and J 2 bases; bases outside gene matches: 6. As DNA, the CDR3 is TGTGCCAGCAGTGAAGCGCTCGCTAGCGGGATCACAGATACGCAGTATTTT. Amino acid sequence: CASSEALASGITDTQYF. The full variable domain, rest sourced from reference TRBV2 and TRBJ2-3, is EPEVTQTPSHQVTQMGQEVILRCVPISNHLYFYWYRQILGQKVEFLVSFYNNEISEKSEIFDDQFSVERPDGSNFTLKIRSTKLEDSAMYFCASSEALASGITDTQYFGPGTRLTVL.

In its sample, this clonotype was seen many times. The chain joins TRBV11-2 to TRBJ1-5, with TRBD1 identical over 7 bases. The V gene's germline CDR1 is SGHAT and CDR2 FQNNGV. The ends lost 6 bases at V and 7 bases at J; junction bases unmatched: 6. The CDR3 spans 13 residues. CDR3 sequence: CASSQRGRQPQHF. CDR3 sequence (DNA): TGTGCCAGCAGTCAGAGGGGGCGGCAGCCCCAGCATTTT.

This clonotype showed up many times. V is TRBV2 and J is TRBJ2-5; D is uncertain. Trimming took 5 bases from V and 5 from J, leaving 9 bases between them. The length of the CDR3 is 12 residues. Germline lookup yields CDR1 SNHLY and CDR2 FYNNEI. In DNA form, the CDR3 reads TGTGCCAGCAGTAGGCGTTCGGAGACCCAGTACTTC. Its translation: CASSRRSETQYF.

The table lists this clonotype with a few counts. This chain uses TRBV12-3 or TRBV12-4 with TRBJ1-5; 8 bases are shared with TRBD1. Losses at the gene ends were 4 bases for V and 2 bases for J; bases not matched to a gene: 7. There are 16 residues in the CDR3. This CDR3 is CASSYLQGAGNQPQHF. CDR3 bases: TGTGCCAGCAGTTACCTCCAGGGGGCCGGCAATCAGCCCCAGCATTTT.

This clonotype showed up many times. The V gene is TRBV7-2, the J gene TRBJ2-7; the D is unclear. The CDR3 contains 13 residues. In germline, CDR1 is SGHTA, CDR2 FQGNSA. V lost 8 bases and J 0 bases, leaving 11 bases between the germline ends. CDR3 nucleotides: TGTGCCAGCCTTAAGGAAAACTCCTACGAGCAGTACTTC. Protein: CASLKENSYEQYF.

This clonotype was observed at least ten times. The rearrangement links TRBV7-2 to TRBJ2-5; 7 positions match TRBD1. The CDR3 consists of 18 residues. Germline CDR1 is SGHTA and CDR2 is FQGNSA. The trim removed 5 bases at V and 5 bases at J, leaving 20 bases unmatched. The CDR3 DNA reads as TGTGCCAGCAGCCTGGCCTACGCGAACAGGGGCCGAGGGGAGACCCAGTACTTC. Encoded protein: CASSLAYANRGRGETQYF.

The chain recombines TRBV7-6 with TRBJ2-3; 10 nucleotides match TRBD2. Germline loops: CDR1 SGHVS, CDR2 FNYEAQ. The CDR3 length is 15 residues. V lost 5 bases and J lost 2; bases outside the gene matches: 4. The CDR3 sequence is CASSRTSGYTDTQYF. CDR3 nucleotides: TGTGCCAGCAGCCGGACTAGCGGATACACAGATACGCAGTATTTT. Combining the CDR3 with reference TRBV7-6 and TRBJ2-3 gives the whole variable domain GAGVSQSPRYKVTKRGQDVALRCDPISGHVSLYWYRQALGQGPEFLTYFNYEAQQDKSGLPNDRFSAERPEGSISTLTIQRTEQRDSAMYRCASSRTSGYTDTQYFGPGTRLTVL.

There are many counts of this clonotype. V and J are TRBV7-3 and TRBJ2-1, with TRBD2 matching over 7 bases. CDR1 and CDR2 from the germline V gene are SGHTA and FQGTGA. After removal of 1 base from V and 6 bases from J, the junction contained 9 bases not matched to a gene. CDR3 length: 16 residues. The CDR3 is CASSLRGSERGNEQFF. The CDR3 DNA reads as TGTGCCAGCAGCTTAAGAGGTTCTGAGCGGGGCAATGAGCAGTTCTTC.

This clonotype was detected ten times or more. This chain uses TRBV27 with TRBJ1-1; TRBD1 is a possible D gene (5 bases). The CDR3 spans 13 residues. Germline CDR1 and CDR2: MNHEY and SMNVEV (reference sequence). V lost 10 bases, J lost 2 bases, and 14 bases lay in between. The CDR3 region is CATWGWRNTEAFF. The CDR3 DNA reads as TGTGCCACCTGGGGGTGGCGAAACACTGAAGCTTTCTTT.

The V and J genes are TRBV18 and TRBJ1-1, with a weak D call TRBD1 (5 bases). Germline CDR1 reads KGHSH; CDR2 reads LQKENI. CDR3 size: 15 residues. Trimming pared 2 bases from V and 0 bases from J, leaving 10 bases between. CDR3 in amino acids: CASSPGAVMNTEAFF. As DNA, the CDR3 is TGTGCCAGCTCACCAGGGGCGGTCATGAACACTGAAGCTTTCTTT.

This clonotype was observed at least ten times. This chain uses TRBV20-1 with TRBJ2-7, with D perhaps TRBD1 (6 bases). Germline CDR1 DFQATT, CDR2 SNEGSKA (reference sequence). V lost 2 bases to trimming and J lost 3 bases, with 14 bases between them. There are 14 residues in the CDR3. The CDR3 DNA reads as TGCAGTGCTAGAAATCCCGACAGGCGCTACGAGCAGTACTTC. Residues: CSARNPDRRYEQYF.

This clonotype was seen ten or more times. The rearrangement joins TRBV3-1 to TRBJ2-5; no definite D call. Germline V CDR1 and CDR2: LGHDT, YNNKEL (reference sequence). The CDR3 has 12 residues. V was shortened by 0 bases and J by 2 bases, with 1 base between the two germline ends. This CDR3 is CASSQDQETQYF. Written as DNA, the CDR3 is TGTGCCAGCAGCCAAGATCAAGAGACCCAGTACTTC.

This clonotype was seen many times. The CDR3 protein is CASSLLSGGRDTQYF. The CDR3 nucleotides are TGTGCCAGCAGCCTTCTGAGTGGCGGGAGGGATACGCAGTATTTT. The gene calls are TRBV3-1 and TRBJ2-3; TRBD2 aligns across 8 bases. The length of the CDR3 is 15 residues. V lost 4 bases to trimming and J lost 6 bases; unmatched junction nucleotides: 9. Germline-derived CDR1 and CDR2 are LGHDT and YNNKEL (reference sequence).

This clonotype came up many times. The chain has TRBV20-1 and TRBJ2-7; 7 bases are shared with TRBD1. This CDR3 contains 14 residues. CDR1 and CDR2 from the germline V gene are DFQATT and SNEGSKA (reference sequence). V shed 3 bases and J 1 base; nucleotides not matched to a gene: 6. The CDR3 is CSASDRVFSYEQYF. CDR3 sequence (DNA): TGCAGTGCTAGCGACAGGGTTTTTTCCTACGAGCAGTACTTC.